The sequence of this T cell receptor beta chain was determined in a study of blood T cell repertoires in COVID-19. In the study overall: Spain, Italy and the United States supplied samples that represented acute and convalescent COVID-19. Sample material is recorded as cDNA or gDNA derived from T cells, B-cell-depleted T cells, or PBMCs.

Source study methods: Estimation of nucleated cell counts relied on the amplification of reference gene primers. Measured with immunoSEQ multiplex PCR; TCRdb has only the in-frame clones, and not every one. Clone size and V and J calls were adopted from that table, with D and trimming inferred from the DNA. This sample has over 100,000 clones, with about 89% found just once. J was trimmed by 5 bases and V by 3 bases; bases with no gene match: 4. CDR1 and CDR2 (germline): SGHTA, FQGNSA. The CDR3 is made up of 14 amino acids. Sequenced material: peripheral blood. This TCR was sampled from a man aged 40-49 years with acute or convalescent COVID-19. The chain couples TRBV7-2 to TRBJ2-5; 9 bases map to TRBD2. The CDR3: CASSLRGGAETQYF. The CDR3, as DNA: TGTGCCAGCAGCTTGCGGGGGGGAGCGGAGACCCAGTACTTC.